The 27 T cell receptor beta chains below come from one sample, sequenced in a study of identical twins. One entry per CDR3 protein, called by TCRdb with MiXCR from the 5' RACE reads. This table holds 500,000 to 550,000 distinct CDR3 sequences, about 20% found once. These data are also associated with another study on yellow fever vaccine responses in identical twins.

Sequenced sample: CD4+ T cells sorted from blood. The receptors originated from a woman aged 18-29 years in good health.

This clonotype was counted a few times. The chain combines TRBV3-1 with TRBJ1-1, with a tentative D call TRBD1 (6 bases). Trimming cost V 5 bases and J 0 bases, with 10 bases left between them. Germline lookup yields CDR1 LGHDT and CDR2 YNNKEL (reference sequence). This CDR3 is 14 amino acids long. CDR3 nucleotides: TGTGCCAGCAGCAAGGGGGGCATGAACACTGAAGCTTTCTTT. Amino acids: CASSKGGMNTEAFF.

This clonotype was observed a few times. J is TRBJ2-1 and V is TRBV5-5; D is uncertain. CDR1 and CDR2 (germline): SGHKS, YYEKEE (reference sequence). V dropped 5 bases and J dropped 1 base, with 10 bases sitting between them. The CDR3 extends over 14 amino acids. CDR3 region: CASRTATSYNEQFF. DNA of the CDR3: TGTGCCAGCAGAACAGCTACTTCCTACAATGAGCAGTTCTTC.

V usage is TRBV5-1 and J usage is TRBJ1-2; a possible D gene is TRBD1 (6 bases). V lost 4 bases and J 3 bases, leaving 13 bases between the germline ends. The CDR3 consists of 14 residues. Germline assignment: CDR1 SGHRS and CDR2 YFSETQ. This chain's CDR3 is CASSPGGGYYGYTF. CDR3 coding DNA: TGCGCCAGCAGCCCGGGAGGGGGTTACTATGGCTACACCTTC. Drawing the rest from reference TRBV5-1 and TRBJ1-2, the complete variable domain is KAGVTQTPRYLIKTRGQQVTLSCSPISGHRSVSWYQQTPGQGLQFLFEYFSETQRNKGNFPGRFSGRQFSNSRSEMNVSTLELGDSALYLCASSPGGGYYGYTFGSGTRLTVV.

This clonotype was counted between two and nine times. J is TRBJ2-3 and V is TRBV24-1; D is unclear. The V gene's germline CDR1 is KGHDR and CDR2 SFDVKD. Trimming pared 2 bases from V and 8 bases from J, leaving 7 bases between. The CDR3 runs 12 residues. This chain's CDR3 is CATSDSSGTQYF. CDR3 in DNA: TGTGCCACCAGTGATTCTTCGGGTACGCAGTATTTT.

The rearrangement links TRBV29-1 to TRBJ2-3; possibly TRBD2 for D (6 bases). Deletions cut 5 bases from V and 0 bases from J, with 15 bases between. The CDR3 loop spans 15 amino acids. CDR1 SQVTM and CDR2 ANQGSEA come from the germline V gene. The CDR3 region is CSVFGLARSTDTQYF. The CDR3 DNA is TGCAGCGTTTTCGGGCTAGCGCGTAGCACAGATACGCAGTATTTT.

V usage is TRBV20-1 and J usage is TRBJ2-3; no clear D. From germline, CDR1 is DFQATT and CDR2 SNEGSKA (reference sequence). V lost 2 bases to trimming and J lost 6 bases, with 6 bases between them. The CDR3 consists of 11 residues. DNA of the CDR3: TGCAGTGCTAGAATGGGGGATACGCAGTATTTT. Encoded protein: CSARMGDTQYF.

Many counts were recorded for this clonotype. J is TRBJ2-3 and V is TRBV5-6; TRBD2 matches at 14 bases. Germline loops: CDR1 SGHDT, CDR2 YYEEEE. This CDR3 is 20 amino acids long. V lost 3 bases, J lost 5 bases, and 17 bases stayed unmatched. The CDR3 reads CASSSRWGTSGSFSLDTQYF. In nucleotides, the CDR3 is TGTGCCAGCAGCTCGCGCTGGGGGACTAGCGGGAGTTTTTCCCTAGATACGCAGTATTTT.

The chain links TRBV12-3 or TRBV12-4 to TRBJ2-2, with TRBD2 as a possible D gene (5 bases). CDR3 length: 12 residues. Trimming left V 6 bases short and J 6 bases short, with 8 bases between. The chain's CDR3 is CASRELAGELFF. The CDR3 bases are TGTGCCAGCAGAGAACTAGCCGGGGAGCTGTTTTTT.

The CDR3 coding sequence is TGTGCCAGCAGCTTAGGTCCCGGGGGGCTCGGGGAGCAGTTCTTC. Protein product: CASSLGPGGLGEQFF. The rearrangement joins TRBV7-3 to TRBJ2-1; D is perhaps TRBD2 (7 bases). Trimming took off 2 bases at V and 10 bases at J, with 18 bases between the two ends. Germline CDR1 SGHTA, CDR2 FQGTGA. This CDR3 spans 15 amino acids.

The chain joins TRBV10-3 to TRBJ2-5; 9 nucleotides line up with TRBD1. This CDR3 comprises 16 residues. V gave up 3 bases and J gave up 2 bases; unmatched junction bases: 7. The germline gives CDR1 ENHRY, CDR2 SYGVKD. The chain's CDR3 is CAISDPSDRGQETQYF. The CDR3 DNA reads as TGTGCCATCAGTGACCCCAGCGACAGGGGGCAAGAGACCCAGTACTTC.

In its sample, this clonotype was seen a few times. The rearrangement links TRBV20-1 to TRBJ2-1, with 8 bases matching TRBD2. The CDR3 spans 17 residues. V shed 0 bases and J 0 bases; nucleotides not matched to a gene: 7. Germline V CDR1 and CDR2: DFQATT, SNEGSKA (reference sequence). DNA for the CDR3: TGCAGTGCTAGAGAAACTAAGCGGGGGAACTCCTACAATGAGCAGTTCTTC. Translated: CSARETKRGNSYNEQFF.

In this sample, this clonotype turned up once. The V and J genes are TRBV4-1 and TRBJ2-1; D is perhaps TRBD2 (5 bases). The CDR3 has 16 residues. V lost 4 bases to trimming and J lost 2 bases, with 15 bases between them. Per the germline V gene, CDR1 is MGHRA and CDR2 is YSYEKL. DNA of the CDR3: TGCGCCAGCAGCCCCGGAACTAGTATCACCTACAATGAGCAGTTCTTC. Its translation: CASSPGTSITYNEQFF.

The chain links TRBV7-2 to TRBJ2-3; D possibly corresponds to TRBD1 (7 bases). With 5 bases removed from V and 5 bases from J, the gap between germline ends came to 14 bases. CDR1 is SGHTA and CDR2 is FQGNSA in the germline V gene. The CDR3 runs 14 residues. CDR3 DNA sequence: TGTGCCAGCAGCCCAGGGGGAGGATTAGATACGCAGTATTTT. Translated: CASSPGGGLDTQYF.

This clonotype was picked up a small number of times. The J gene is TRBJ1-1, the V gene TRBV6-5; D possibly corresponds to TRBD1 (6 bases). The CDR3 has 16 amino acids. The V end lost 4 bases, the J end lost 0 bases, and 15 bases lay between the germline ends. Germline V lookup: CDR1 MNHEY, CDR2 SVGAGI. The chain's CDR3 is CASSSLDSILNTEAFF. The CDR3 region has the DNA TGTGCCAGCAGTTCCCTGGACAGTATACTGAACACTGAAGCTTTCTTT.

This clonotype was seen a few times. The chain recombines TRBV12-3 or TRBV12-4 with TRBJ2-1; no clear D. V was shortened by 4 bases and J by 15 bases, with 16 bases between the two germline ends. This CDR3 has 12 residues. This CDR3 reads CASSSTPSIGFF. CDR3 in DNA: TGTGCCAGCAGTTCTACCCCGAGTATAGGGTTCTTC.

V and J are TRBV12-3 or TRBV12-4 and TRBJ2-1; 9 positions match TRBD1. This CDR3 has 13 residues. V was pared by 6 bases and J by 9 bases, with 6 bases of the junction left unmatched. This CDR3 is CASSQTTGGEQFF. The CDR3 DNA reads TGTGCCAGCAGCCAAACGACAGGGGGTGAGCAGTTCTTC.

This clonotype was picked up a small number of times. V usage is TRBV5-1 and J usage is TRBJ1-1, with D perhaps matching TRBD1 (6 bases). The germline CDR1 and CDR2 sequences are SGHRS and YFSETQ. The CDR3 spans 13 residues. CDR3 sequence: CATRQELNTEAFF. Here the CDR3 DNA reads TGCGCAACCAGACAGGAGTTGAACACTGAAGCTTTCTTT.

The chain combines TRBV10-3 with TRBJ1-1; 11 bases agree with TRBD1. This CDR3 has 14 amino acids. V trimming: 10 bases; J trimming: 3 bases; junction bases outside the gene matches: 7. Germline V CDR1 and CDR2: ENHRY, SYGVKD. The CDR3 here is CATGTGGLYTEAFF. CDR3 coding DNA: TGTGCCACGGGGACAGGGGGTCTTTACACTGAAGCTTTCTTT.

The chain has TRBV11-1 and TRBJ2-1, with 7 bases aligning to TRBD2. The V and J ends lost 5 bases and 6 bases, in that order; junction bases with no gene match: 7. From germline, CDR1 is SGHAT and CDR2 FQDESV (reference sequence). The CDR3 spans 14 residues. The CDR3: CASSQKRESNEQFF. CDR3 nucleotides: TGTGCCAGCAGCCAAAAGCGGGAATCCAATGAGCAGTTCTTC.

V and J are TRBV29-1 and TRBJ2-3; TRBD2 matches at 9 bases. The CDR3 runs 16 residues. Unmatched junction bases numbered 10, after V lost 6 bases and J lost 0 bases. Germline values: CDR1 SQVTM, CDR2 ANQGSEA. DNA of the CDR3: TGCAGCGTAACCTTGCTAGCGGGGACTAGCACAGATACGCAGTATTTT. Translating gives CSVTLLAGTSTDTQYF.

There are a few counts of this clonotype. V and J are TRBV20-1 and TRBJ2-5; 8 bases match TRBD2. Germline CDR1 reads DFQATT; CDR2 reads SNEGSKA (reference sequence). V shed 1 base and J 4 bases; nucleotides not matched to a gene: 5. The CDR3 length is 14 residues. The CDR3 sequence: CSARAAGGLETQYF. As DNA, the CDR3 is TGCAGTGCTAGAGCGGCGGGGGGTTTAGAGACCCAGTACTTC.

In this sample, this clonotype turned up a few times. This sequence joins TRBV4-1 and TRBJ2-1; 7 nucleotides match TRBD1. The junction had 17 bases not matched to a gene; V was cut back by 3 bases and J by 15 bases. CDR3 length: 15 amino acids. CDR1 is MGHRA and CDR2 is YSYEKL in the germline V gene. The CDR3 here is CASSQRQGPEIRLFF. The CDR3 DNA sequence: TGCGCCAGCAGCCAGAGACAGGGACCCGAAATTAGGTTGTTCTTC.

The CDR3 sequence: CASSPRGTGAGGTGELFF. For the CDR3, the DNA is TGCGCCAGCAGCCCTAGAGGTACAGGGGCTGGAGGCACCGGGGAGCTGTTTTTT. This rearrangement joins TRBV5-1 to TRBJ2-2, with 7 bases matching TRBD1. V lost 4 bases to trimming and J lost 4 bases; unmatched junction nucleotides: 16. Germline CDR1 and CDR2: SGHRS and YFSETQ. The CDR3 runs to 18 residues.

This rearrangement joins TRBV10-3 to TRBJ1-2; the D gene is possibly TRBD1 (6 bases). V was pared by 4 bases and J by 3 bases, with 15 bases between. CDR1 is ENHRY and CDR2 is SYGVKD in the germline V gene. CDR3 length: 15 amino acids. In DNA form, the CDR3 reads TGTGCCATCAGTGCGCCCCAACAGGGAGACTATGGCTACACCTTC. It yields the protein CAISAPQQGDYGYTF.

This chain links TRBV27 with TRBJ2-5; D unresolved. V lost 3 bases, J lost 2 bases, and 13 bases lay in between. CDR1 is MNHEY, CDR2 SMNVEV, per germline (reference sequence). The CDR3 length is 15 residues. The CDR3 nucleotides are TGTGCCAGCAGTTTCCGTCTTCTCCCTCAAGAGACCCAGTACTTC. It codes for CASSFRLLPQETQYF.

This clonotype was counted ten times or more. The J gene is TRBJ2-7, the V gene TRBV12-3 or TRBV12-4, with D tentatively TRBD2 (5 bases). There are 15 residues in the CDR3. V lost 3 bases to trimming and J lost 3 bases, with 15 bases between them. CDR3 nucleotide sequence: TGTGCCAGCAGTTTCGGGGTAGCCGAGGGCTACGAGCAGTACTTC. Its protein is CASSFGVAEGYEQYF.

As to this clonotype: Germline and junction disagree at one end, which may indicate a read error. The gene calls are TRBV14 and TRBJ2-4; TRBD2 matches 11 bases. CDR3 length: 21 residues. Per the germline V gene, CDR1 is SGHDN and CDR2 is FVKESK. The CDR3 spells CASSPSRLAGTRRGAINIQYF. CDR3 nucleotide sequence: TGTGCCAGCAGCCCCAGTCGACTAGCGGGGACACGACGGGGGGCCATAAACATTCAGTACTTC.